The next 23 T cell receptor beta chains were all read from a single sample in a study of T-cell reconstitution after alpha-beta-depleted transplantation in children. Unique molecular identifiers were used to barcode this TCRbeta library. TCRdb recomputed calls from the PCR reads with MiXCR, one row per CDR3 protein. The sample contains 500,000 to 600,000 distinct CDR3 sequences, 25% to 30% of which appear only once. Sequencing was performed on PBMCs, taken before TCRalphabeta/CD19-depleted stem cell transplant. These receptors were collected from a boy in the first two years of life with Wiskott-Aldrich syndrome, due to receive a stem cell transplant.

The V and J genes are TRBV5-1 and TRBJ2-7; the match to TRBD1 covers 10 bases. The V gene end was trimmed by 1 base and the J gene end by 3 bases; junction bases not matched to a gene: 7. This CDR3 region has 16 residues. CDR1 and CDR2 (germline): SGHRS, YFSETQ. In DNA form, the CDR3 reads TGCGCCAGCAGCTTGCCCCCGGGACAGGGGTTCTACGAGCAGTACTTC. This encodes CASSLPPGQGFYEQYF.

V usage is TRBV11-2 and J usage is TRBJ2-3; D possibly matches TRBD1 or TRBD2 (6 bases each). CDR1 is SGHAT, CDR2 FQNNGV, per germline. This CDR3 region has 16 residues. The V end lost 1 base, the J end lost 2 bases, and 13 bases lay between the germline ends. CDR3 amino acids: CASSLARGAITDTQYF. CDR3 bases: TGTGCCAGCAGCTTAGCGAGGGGGGCCATCACAGATACGCAGTATTTT.

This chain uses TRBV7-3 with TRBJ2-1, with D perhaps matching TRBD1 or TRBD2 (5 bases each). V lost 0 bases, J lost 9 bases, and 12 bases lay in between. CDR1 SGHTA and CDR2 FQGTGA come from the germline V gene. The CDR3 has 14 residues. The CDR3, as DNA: TGTGCCAGCAGCTTAACCCGGGGAACAGGTGAGCAGTTCTTC. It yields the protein CASSLTRGTGEQFF. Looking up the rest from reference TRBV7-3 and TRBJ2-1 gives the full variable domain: GAGVSQTPSNKVTEKGKYVELRCDPISGHTALYWYRQSLGQGPEFLIYFQGTGAADDSGLPNDRFFAVRPEGSVSTLKIQRTERGDSAVYLCASSLTRGTGEQFFGPGTRLTVL.

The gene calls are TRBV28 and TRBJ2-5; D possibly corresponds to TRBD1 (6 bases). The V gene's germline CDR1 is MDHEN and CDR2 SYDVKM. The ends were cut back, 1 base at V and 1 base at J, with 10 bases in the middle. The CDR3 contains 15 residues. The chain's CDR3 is CASSLLTTGQETQYF. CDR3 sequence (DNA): TGTGCCAGCAGTTTATTGACGACAGGCCAAGAGACCCAGTACTTC.

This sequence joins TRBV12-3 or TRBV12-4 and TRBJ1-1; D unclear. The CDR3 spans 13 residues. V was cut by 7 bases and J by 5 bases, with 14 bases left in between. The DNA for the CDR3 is TGTGCCAGCAACACCTTTCCGGGAACTGAAGCTTTCTTT. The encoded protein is CASNTFPGTEAFF.

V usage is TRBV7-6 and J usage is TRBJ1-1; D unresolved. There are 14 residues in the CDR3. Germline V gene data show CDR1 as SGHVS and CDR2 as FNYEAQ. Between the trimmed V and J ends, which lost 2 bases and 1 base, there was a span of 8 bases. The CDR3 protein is CASSLSISNTEAFF. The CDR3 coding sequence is TGTGCCAGCAGCTTATCTATCTCGAACACTGAAGCTTTCTTT.

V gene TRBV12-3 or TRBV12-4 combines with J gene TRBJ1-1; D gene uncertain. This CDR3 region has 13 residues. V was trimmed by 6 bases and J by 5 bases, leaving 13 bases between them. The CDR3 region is CASSLSEGTEAFF. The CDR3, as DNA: TGTGCCAGCAGCCTAAGTGAGGGAACTGAAGCTTTCTTT.

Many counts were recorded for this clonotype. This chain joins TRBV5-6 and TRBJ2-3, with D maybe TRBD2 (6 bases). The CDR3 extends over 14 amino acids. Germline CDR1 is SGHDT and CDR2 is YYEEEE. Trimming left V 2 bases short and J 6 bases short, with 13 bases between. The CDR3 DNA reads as TGTGCCAGCAGCTTCGGACTAATATCCGATACGCAGTATTTT. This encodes CASSFGLISDTQYF.

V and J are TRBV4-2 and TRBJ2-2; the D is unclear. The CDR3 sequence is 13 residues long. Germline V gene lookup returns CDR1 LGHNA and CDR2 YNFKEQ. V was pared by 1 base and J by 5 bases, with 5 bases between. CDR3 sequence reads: CASSQVFTGELFF. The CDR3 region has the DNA TGTGCCAGCAGCCAAGTATTTACCGGGGAGCTGTTTTTT.

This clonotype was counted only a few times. Written as DNA, the CDR3 is TGTGCCACCAGCAGAAAGAAGACGTACGAGCAGTACTTC. This gives the protein CATSRKKTYEQYF. This sequence joins TRBV15 and TRBJ2-7, with no clear D. CDR3 length: 13 residues. Germline V gene lookup returns CDR1 LNHNV and CDR2 YYDKDF (reference sequence). Deletions cut 2 bases from V and 4 bases from J, with 9 bases between.

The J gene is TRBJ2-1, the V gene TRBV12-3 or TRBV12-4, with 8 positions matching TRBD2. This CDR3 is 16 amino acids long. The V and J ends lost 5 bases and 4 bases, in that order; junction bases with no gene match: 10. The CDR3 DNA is TGTGCCAGCAGTCCGCATAGCGGGATTTCGTACAATGAGCAGTTCTTC. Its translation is CASSPHSGISYNEQFF.

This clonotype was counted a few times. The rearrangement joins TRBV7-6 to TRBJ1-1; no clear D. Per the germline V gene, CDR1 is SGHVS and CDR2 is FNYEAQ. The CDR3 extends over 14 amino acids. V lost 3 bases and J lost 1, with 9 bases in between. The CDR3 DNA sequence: TGTGCCAGCAGCTTGCACCCAACGAACACTGAAGCTTTCTTT. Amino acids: CASSLHPTNTEAFF.

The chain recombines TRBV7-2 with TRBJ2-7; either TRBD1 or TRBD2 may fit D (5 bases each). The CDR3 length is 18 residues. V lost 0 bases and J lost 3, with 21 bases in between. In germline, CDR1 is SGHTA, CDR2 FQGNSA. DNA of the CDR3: TGTGCCAGCAGCTTAGCGGTTAGGGACCGGATTTACTTCTACGAGCAGTACTTC. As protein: CASSLAVRDRIYFYEQYF. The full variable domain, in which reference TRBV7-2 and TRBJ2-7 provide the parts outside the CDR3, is GAGVSQSPSNKVTEKGKDVELRCDPISGHTALYWYRQSLGQGLEFLIYFQGNSAPDKSGLPSDRFSAERTGGSVSTLTIQRTQQEDSAVYLCASSLAVRDRIYFYEQYFGPGTRLTVT.

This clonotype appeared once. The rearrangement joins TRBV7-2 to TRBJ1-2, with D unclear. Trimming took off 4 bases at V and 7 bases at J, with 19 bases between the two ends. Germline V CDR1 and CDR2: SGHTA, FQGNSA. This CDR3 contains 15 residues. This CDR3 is CASSSVSTWVSGYTF. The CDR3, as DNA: TGTGCCAGCAGCTCCGTAAGCACTTGGGTCAGTGGCTACACCTTC.

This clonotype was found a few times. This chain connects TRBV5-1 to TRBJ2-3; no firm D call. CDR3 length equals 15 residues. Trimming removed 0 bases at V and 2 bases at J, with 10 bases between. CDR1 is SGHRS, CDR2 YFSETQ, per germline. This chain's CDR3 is CASSLDGIITDTQYF. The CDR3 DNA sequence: TGCGCCAGCAGCTTGGACGGCATTATCACAGATACGCAGTATTTT.

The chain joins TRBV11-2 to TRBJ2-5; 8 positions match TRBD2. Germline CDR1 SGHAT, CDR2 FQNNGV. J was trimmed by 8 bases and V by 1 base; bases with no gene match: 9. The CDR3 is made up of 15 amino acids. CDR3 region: CASSLGGLAEGTQYF. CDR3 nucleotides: TGTGCCAGCAGCTTAGGTGGACTAGCAGAAGGCACCCAGTACTTC.

CDR3: CAISLESSGTTNEQFF. DNA for the CDR3: TGTGCCATCAGCCTGGAGTCTAGCGGGACTACTAATGAGCAGTTCTTC. The rearrangement links TRBV10-3 to TRBJ2-1, with 9 bases matching TRBD2. V gave up 6 bases and J gave up 7 bases; unmatched junction bases: 13. The CDR3 is 16 residues long. Germline lookup yields CDR1 ENHRY and CDR2 SYGVKD.

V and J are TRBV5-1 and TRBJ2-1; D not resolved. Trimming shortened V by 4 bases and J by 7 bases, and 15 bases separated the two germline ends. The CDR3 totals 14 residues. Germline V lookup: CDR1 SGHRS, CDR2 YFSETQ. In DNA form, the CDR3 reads TGCGCCAGCAGCACGGCGCTTGGGCTAAATGAGCAGTTCTTC. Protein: CASSTALGLNEQFF. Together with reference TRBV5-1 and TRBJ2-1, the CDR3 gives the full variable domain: KAGVTQTPRYLIKTRGQQVTLSCSPISGHRSVSWYQQTPGQGLQFLFEYFSETQRNKGNFPGRFSGRQFSNSRSEMNVSTLELGDSALYLCASSTALGLNEQFFGPGTRLTVL.

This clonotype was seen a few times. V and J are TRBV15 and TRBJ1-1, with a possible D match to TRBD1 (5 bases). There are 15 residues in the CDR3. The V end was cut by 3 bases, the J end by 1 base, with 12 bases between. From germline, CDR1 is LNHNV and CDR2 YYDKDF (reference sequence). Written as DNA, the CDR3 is TGTGCCACCAGCAGGGGGGATGTGGCGAACACTGAAGCTTTCTTT. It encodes CATSRGDVANTEAFF.

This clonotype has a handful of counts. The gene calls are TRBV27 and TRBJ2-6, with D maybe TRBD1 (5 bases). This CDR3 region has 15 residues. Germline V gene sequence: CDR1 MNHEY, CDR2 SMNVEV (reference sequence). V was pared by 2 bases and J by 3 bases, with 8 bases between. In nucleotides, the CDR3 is TGTGCCAGCAGTTTACAGGGTCTTGGGGCCAACGTCCTGACTTTC. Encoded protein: CASSLQGLGANVLTF. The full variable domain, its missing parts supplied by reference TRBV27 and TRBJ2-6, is EAQVTQNPRYLITVTGKKLTVTCSQNMNHEYMSWYRQDPGLGLRQIYYSMNVEVTDKGDVPEGYKVSRKEKRNFPLILESPSPNQTSLYFCASSLQGLGANVLTFGAGSRLTVL.

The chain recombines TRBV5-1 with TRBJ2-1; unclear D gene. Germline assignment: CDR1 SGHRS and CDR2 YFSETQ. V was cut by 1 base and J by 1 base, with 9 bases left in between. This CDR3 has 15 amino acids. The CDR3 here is CASSLLELSYNEQFF. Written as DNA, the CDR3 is TGCGCCAGCAGCTTGCTGGAGTTGTCCTACAATGAGCAGTTCTTC.

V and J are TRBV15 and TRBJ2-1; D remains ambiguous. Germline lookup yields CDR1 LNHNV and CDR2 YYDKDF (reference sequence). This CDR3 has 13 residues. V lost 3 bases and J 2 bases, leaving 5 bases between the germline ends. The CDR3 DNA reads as TGTGCCACCAGCAGCGGAACCTACAATGAGCAGTTCTTC. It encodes CATSSGTYNEQFF.

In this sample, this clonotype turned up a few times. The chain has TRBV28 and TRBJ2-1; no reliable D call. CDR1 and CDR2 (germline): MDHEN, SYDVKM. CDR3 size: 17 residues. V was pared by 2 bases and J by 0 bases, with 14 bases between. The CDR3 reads CASSLPGSKSSYNEQFF. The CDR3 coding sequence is TGTGCCAGCAGTTTACCAGGTTCGAAGAGCTCCTACAATGAGCAGTTCTTC.